The sequence of this T cell receptor (beta chain) was determined in a study of T cell responses to AZD1222 COVID-19 vaccine. Looking at the study overall: Researchers grouped second doses given at about 4 or about 12 weeks into one pool. Study-level findings and limits: Following two doses of AZD1222, Spike-specific TCR breadth and depth rose. Just six AZD1222 recipients tested seropositive at baseline.

Assay used: immunoSEQ multiplex PCR; TCRdb lists only in-frame clones, some missing. The sample has about 60,000 clones; around 86% are singletons. A word on this clone: Its antigen remains unidentified.

The V and J ends lost 3 bases and 4 bases respectively, with 15 bases between them. Per germline, CDR1 GTSNPN and CDR2 SVGIG (reference sequence). The CDR3 spans 14 residues. Material: peripheral blood, obtained on day 0 of AZD1222 vaccination. This chain joins TRBV30 and TRBJ1-1, with D perhaps matching TRBD1 (5 bases). The source is an adult in good health. The CDR3 protein is CAWREGTRVTEAFF. In DNA form, the CDR3 reads TGTGCCTGGAGGGAGGGGACCCGGGTCACTGAAGCTTTCTTT.